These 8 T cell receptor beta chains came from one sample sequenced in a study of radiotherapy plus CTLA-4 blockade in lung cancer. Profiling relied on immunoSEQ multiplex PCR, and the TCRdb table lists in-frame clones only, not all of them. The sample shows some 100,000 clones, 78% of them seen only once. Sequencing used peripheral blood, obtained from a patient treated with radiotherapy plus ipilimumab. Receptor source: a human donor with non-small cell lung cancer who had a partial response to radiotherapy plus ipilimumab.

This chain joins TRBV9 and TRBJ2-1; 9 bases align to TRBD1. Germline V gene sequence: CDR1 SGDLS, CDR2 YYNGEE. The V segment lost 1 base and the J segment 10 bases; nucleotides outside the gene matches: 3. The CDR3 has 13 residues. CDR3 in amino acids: CASSVIGQGEQFF. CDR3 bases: TGTGCCAGCAGCGTAATAGGACAGGGGGAGCAGTTCTTC.

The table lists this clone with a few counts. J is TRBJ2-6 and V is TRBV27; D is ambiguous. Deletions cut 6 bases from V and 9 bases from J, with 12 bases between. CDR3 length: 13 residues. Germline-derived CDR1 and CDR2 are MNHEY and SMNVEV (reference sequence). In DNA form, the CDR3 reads TGTGCCAGCAGCCCCTCGCGAGGCAACGTCCTGACTTTC. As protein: CASSPSRGNVLTF.

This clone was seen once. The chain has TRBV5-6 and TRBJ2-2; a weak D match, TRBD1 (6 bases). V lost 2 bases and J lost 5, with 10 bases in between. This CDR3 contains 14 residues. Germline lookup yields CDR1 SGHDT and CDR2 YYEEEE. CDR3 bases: TGTGCCAGCAGCTTTCAACAGGGTACCGGGGAGCTGTTTTTT. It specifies CASSFQQGTGELFF.

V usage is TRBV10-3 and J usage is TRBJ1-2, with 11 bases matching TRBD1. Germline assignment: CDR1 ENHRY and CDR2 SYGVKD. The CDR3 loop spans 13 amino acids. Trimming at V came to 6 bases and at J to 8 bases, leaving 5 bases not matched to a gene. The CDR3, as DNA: TGTGCCATCAGGGGACAGGGGGTATGGGGCTACACCTTC. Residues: CAIRGQGVWGYTF.

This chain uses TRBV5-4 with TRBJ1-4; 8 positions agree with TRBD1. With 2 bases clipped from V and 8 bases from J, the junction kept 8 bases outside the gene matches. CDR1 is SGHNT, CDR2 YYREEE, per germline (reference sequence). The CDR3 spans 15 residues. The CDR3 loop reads CASSLSGQGIEKLFF. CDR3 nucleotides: TGTGCCAGCAGCTTATCTGGACAGGGAATCGAAAAACTGTTTTTT.

The chain's CDR3 is CASRRQASGYEQYF. The CDR3 DNA follows: TGTGCCAGCAGACGACAGGCGAGCGGCTACGAGCAGTACTTC. The genes are TRBV5-8 and TRBJ2-7; TRBD1 is a possible D gene (6 bases). The CDR3 sequence is 14 residues long. Between the trimmed V and J ends, which lost 5 bases and 3 bases, there was a span of 15 bases. Looked up from germline, CDR1 is SGHTS and CDR2 is YDEGEE.

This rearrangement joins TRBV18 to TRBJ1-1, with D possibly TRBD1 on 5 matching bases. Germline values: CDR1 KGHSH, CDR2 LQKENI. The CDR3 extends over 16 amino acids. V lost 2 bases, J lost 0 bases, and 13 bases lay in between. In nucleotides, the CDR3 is TGTGCCAGCTCACCATTAAGGGGTCCACTGAACACTGAAGCTTTCTTT. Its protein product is CASSPLRGPLNTEAFF.

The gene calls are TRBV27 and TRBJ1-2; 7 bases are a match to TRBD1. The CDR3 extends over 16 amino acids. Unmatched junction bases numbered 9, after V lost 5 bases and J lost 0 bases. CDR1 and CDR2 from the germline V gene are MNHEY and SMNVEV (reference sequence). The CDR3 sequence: CASSLTRGTANYGYTF. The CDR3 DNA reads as TGTGCCAGCAGTCTCACCCGAGGGACAGCTAACTATGGCTACACCTTC.